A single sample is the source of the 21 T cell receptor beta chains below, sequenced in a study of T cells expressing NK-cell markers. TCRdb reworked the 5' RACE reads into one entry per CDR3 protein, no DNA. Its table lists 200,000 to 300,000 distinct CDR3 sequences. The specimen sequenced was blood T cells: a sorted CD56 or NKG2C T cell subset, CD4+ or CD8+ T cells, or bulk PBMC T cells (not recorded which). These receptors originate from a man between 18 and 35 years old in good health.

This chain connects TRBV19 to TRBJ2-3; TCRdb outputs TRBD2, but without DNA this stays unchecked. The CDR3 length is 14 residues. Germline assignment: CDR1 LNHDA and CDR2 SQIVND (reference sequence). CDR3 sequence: CASSPTSPGLAIYF.

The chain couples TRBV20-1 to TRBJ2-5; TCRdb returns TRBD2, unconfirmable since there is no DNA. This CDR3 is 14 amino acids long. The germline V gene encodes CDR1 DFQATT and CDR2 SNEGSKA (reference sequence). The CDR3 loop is CSASLGHRGETQYF.

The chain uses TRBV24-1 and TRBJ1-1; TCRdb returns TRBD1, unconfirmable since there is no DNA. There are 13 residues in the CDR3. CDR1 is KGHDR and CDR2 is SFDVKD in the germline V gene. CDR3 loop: CATSGTGRPEAFF.

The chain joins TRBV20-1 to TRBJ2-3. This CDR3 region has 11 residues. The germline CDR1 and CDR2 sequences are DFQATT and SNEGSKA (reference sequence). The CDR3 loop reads CSVVNTGFQYF.

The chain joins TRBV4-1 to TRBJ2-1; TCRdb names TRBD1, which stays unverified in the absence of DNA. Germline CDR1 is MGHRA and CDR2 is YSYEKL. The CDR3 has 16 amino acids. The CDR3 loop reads CASSLIPGVSDNEQFF.

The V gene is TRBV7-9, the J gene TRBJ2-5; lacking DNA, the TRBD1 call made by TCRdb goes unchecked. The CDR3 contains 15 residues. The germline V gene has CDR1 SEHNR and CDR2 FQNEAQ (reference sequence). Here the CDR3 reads CASSLSSRVQETQYF.

This CDR3 reads CSSKRSPREQYF. This chain joins TRBV20-1 and TRBJ2-7. This CDR3 region has 12 residues. From germline, CDR1 is DFQATT and CDR2 SNEGSKA (reference sequence).

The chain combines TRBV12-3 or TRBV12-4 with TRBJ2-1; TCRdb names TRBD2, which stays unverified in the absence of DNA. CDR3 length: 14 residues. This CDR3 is CASSLRGLVYEQFF.

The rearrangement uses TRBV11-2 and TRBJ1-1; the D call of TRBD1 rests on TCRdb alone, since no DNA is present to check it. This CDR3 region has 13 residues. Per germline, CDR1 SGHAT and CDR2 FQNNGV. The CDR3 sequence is CASSLSRDRSAFF.

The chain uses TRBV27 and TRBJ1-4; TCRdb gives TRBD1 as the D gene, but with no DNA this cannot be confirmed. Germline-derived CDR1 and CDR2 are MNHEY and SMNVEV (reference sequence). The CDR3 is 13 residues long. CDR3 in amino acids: CASREQGAEKLFF.

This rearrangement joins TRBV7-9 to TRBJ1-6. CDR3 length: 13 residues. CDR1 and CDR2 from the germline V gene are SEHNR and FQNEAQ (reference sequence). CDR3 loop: CASSLTREAPLHF.

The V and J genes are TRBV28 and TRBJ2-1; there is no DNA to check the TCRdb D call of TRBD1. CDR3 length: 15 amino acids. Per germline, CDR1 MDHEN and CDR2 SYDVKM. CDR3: CASSPDRLFSNEQFF. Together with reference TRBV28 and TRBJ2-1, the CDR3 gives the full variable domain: DVKVTQSSRYLVKRTGEKVFLECVQDMDHENMFWYRQDPGLGLRLIYFSYDVKMKEKGDIPEGYSVSREKKERFSLILESASTNQTSMYLCASSPDRLFSNEQFFGPGTRLTVL.

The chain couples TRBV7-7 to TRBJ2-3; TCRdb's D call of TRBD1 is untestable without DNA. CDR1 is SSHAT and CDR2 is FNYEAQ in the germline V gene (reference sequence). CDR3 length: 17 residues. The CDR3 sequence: CASVFLQGAIPTDTQYF. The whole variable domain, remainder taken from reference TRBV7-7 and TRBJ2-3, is GAGVSQSPRYKVTKRGQDVTLRCDPISSHATLYWYQQALGQGPEFLTYFNYEAQPDKSGLPSDRFSAERPEGSISTLTIQRTEQRDSAMYRCASVFLQGAIPTDTQYFGPGTRLTVL.

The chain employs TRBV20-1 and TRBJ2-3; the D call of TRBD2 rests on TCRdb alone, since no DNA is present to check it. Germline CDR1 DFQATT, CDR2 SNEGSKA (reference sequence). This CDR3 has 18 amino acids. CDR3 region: CSARDQWRSGSGTDTQYF.

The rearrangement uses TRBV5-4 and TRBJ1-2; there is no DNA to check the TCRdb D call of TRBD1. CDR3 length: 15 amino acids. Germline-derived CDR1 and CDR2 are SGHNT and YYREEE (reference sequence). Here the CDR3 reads CASSILQGAGYGYTF.

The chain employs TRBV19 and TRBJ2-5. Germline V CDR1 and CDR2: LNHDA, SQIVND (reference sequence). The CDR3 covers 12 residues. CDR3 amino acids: CARTQEQETQYF.

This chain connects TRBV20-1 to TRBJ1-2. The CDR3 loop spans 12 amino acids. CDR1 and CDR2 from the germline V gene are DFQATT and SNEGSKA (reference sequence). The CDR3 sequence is CSAGALDYGYTF.

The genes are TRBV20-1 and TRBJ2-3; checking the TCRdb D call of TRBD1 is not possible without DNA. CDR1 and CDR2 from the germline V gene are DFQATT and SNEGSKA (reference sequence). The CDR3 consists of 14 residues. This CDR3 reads CSAENRESTDTQYF.

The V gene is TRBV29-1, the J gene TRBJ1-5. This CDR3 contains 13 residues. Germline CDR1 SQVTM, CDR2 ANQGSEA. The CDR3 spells CSVALEGDQPQHF. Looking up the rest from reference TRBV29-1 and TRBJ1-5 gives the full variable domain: SAVISQKPSRDICQRGTSLTIQCQVDSQVTMMFWYRQQPGQSLTLIATANQGSEATYESGFVIDKFPISRPNLTFSTLTVSNMSPEDSSIYLCSVALEGDQPQHFGDGTRLSIL.

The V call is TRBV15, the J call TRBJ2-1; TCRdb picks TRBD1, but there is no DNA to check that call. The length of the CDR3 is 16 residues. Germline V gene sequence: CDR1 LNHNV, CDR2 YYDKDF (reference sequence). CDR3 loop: CATSRGGDRGGNEQFF.

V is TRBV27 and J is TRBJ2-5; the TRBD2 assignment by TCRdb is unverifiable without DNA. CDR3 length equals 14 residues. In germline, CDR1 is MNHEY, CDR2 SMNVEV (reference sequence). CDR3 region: CASSPGLAGRDRYF.